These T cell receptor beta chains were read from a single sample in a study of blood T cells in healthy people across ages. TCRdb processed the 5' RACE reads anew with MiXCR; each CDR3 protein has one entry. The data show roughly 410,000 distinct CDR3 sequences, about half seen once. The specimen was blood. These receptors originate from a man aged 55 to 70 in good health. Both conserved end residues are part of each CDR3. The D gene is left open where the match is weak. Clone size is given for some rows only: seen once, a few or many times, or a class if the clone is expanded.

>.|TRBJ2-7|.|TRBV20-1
TGCAGTGCGGTAATAAGCGGAGTTCGGTCCTACGAGCAGTACTTC
CSAVISGVRSYEQYF
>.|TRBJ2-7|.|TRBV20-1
TGCAGTGCTAGAGTAGGCGGGCTAGGGGCCAGTGGCTCCTACGAGCAGTACTTC
CSARVGGLGASGSYEQYF
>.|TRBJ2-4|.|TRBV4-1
TGCGCCAGCAGCCAAGAAAGGTTCGGCAACATTCAGTACTTC
CASSQERFGNIQYF
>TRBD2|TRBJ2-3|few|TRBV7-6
TGTGCCAGCAGCTTAGGGGTGGGGGGTCGACTAGCGGGAACTCAAGATACGCAGTATTTT
CASSLGVGGRLAGTQDTQYF
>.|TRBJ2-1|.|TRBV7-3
TGTGCCAGCAGCTGGGTAGTGGGAGATGAGCAGTTCTTC
CASSWVVGDEQFF
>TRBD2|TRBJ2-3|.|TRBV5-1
TGCGCCAGCAGCCAAGGACTAGCGGGTGGGGACACAGATACGCAGTATTTT
CASSQGLAGGDTDTQYF
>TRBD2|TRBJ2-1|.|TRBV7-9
TGTGCCAGCAGCAAAACTAGCGGGAGGGCCTACGGCAATGAGCAGTTCTTC
CASSKTSGRAYGNEQFF
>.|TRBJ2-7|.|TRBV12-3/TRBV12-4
TGTGCCAGCGTAGGAGGGGCGGGCTACGAGCAGTACTTC
CASVGGAGYEQYF
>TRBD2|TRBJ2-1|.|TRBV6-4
TGTGCCAGCAATCCCCTGAGGCGGGGGATAGGCAATGAGCAGTTCTTC
CASNPLRRGIGNEQFF
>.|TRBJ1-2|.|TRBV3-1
TGTGCCAGCAGCCAAGATCTTGGGGGAGGCTACACCTTC
CASSQDLGGGYTF
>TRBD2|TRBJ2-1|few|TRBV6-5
TGTGCCAGCAGTTCCGGACTAGAGGCTGTCAATGAGCAGTTCTTC
CASSSGLEAVNEQFF
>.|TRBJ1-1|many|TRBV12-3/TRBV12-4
TGTGCCAGCACCGAGGGGTTTGAAGCTTTCTTT
CASTEGFEAFF
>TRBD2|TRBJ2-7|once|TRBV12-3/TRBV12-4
TGTGCCAGCAGTTCCCGTCCCGGGGCTAGCGGGTACAATGAGCAGTACTTC
CASSSRPGASGYNEQYF
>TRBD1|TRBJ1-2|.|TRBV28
TGTGCCAGCACTATAGGAGGTCAGGGGGAAGTCTATGGCTACACCTTC
CASTIGGQGEVYGYTF
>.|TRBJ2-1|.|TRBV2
TGTGCCAGCGCCGGGGAGAACTCCTACAATGAGCAGTTCTTC
CASAGENSYNEQFF
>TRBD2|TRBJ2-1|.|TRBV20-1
TGCAGTGCTAGACCGAGCGGGGCCCACAACGAGCAGTTCTTC
CSARPSGAHNEQFF
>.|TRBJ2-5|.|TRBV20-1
TGCAGTGCTAGTCACGAGGAGACCCAGTACTTC
CSASHEETQYF
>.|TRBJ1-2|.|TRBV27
TGTGCCAGCAGTTTATCGAGACAGAACCATGGCTACACCTTC
CASSLSRQNHGYTF
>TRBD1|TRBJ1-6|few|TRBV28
TGTGCCAGCAGTTTTAGCAGGGGGCTTTATAATTCACCCCTCCACTTT
CASSFSRGLYNSPLHF
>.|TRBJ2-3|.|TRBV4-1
TGCGCCAGCAGCCGGGAAAGGGGTTTTGCGGATACGCAGTATTTT
CASSRERGFADTQYF
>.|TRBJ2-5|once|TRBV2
TGTGCCAGCAGTGAACACGAGTGGGAAGAAGAGACCCAGTACTTC
CASSEHEWEEETQYF
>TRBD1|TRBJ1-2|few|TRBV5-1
TGCGCCAGCAGCTCGTTTCCGGGACAGGTAAACTATGGCTACACCTTT
CASSSFPGQVNYGYTF
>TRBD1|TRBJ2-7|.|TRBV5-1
TGCGCCAGCAGAGGGACAGGGGACTACGAGCAGTACTTC
CASRGTGDYEQYF
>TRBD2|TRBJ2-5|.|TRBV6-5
TGTGCCAGCAGTTGGACTAGTCAAGAGACCCAGTACTTC
CASSWTSQETQYF
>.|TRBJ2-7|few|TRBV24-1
TGTGCCACCAGTTCTGGGCCAAATGAGCAGTACTTC
CATSSGPNEQYF
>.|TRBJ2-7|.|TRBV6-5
TGTGCCAGCAGTTACTTGGGGCATGAGCAGTACTTC
CASSYLGHEQYF
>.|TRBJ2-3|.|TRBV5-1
TGCGCCAGCAGAATATCGGGGGTCCCAGGGGATACGCAGTATTTT
CASRISGVPGDTQYF
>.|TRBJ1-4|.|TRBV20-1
TGCAGTGCTCCGTCCGGGGGAGGTTGGACTAATGAAAAACTGTTTTTT
CSAPSGGGWTNEKLFF
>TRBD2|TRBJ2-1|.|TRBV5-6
TGTGCCAGCAGCCTCCGGACTAGCGGGAGTCAAGAGACCCAGTTCTTC
CASSLRTSGSQETQFF
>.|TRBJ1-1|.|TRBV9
TGTGCCAGCAGCGTGGGGACGTTGGGGAACACTGAAGCTTTCTTT
CASSVGTLGNTEAFF
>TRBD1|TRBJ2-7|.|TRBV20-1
TGCAGTGCTAATCGCCGGGACAGGGGAAAGAGGACCTACAATGAGCAGTACTTC
CSANRRDRGKRTYNEQYF
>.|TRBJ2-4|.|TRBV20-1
TGCAGTGCTAGAGATGGTGGCCAGGGGGGAAACATTCAGTACTTC
CSARDGGQGGNIQYF
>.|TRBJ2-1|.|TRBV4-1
TGCGCCAGCAGCCAAGATATAGGGGTCGGTGAGCAGTTCTTC
CASSQDIGVGEQFF
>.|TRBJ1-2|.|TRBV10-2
TGCGCCGGCAGTGAGACCCGGGGTGGCTACACCTTC
CAGSETRGGYTF
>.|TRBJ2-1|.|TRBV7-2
TGTGCCAGCAGCTTAGGACCGGGATCCTACAATGAGCAGTTCTTC
CASSLGPGSYNEQFF
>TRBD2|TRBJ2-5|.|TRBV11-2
TGTGCCAGCAGGATAGCGGGGGGGCCTGAGACCCAGTACTTC
CASRIAGGPETQYF
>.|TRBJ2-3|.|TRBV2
TGTGCCAGCAGTCTACAGGGTCCAGATACGCAGTATTTT
CASSLQGPDTQYF
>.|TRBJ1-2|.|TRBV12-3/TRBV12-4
TGTGCCAGCAGTTTACAAGGGGTCTTTGGCTACACCTTC
CASSLQGVFGYTF
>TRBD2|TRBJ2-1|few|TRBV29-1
TGCAGCGTTGCTGGTCTAGCGGGAGGGTCGGAGCAGTTCTTC
CSVAGLAGGSEQFF
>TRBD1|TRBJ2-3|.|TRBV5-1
TGCGCCAGCAGCTTGGGGACAGGGAGAACAGATACGCAGTATTTT
CASSLGTGRTDTQYF
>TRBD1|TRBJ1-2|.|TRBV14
TGTGCCAGCAGCCTCCGGGGACAGGGCAGAAAGGGCTACACCTTC
CASSLRGQGRKGYTF
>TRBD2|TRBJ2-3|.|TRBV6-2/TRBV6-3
TGTGCCAGCAGTTCGCCGGGACTAGCGGGAGCCCTTGATACGCAGTATTTT
CASSSPGLAGALDTQYF
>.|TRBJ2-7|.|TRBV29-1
TGCAGCGCCCGACCAGGCCGGTCCTACAATGAGCAGTACTTC
CSARPGRSYNEQYF
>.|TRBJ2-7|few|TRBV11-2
TGTGCCAGCACACAGGGGGGGGGCCGCTCTCGCGAGCAGTACTTC
CASTQGGGRSREQYF
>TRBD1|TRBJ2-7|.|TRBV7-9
TGTGCCTCGAGGGGGCAAACCTACGAGCAGTACTTC
CASRGQTYEQYF
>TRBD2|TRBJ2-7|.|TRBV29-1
TGCAGCGTTGAATCTGTAGCGGGAGAAAGGGACAATGAGCAGTACTTC
CSVESVAGERDNEQYF
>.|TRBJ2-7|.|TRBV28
TGTGCCAGCAGCCCGGCGCAGCTGCGGGGCAATGAGCAGTACTTC
CASSPAQLRGNEQYF
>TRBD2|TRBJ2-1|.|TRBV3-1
TGTGCCAGCAGCCAAGATCTCCAGCGGGGATGGGATGAGCAGTTCTTC
CASSQDLQRGWDEQFF